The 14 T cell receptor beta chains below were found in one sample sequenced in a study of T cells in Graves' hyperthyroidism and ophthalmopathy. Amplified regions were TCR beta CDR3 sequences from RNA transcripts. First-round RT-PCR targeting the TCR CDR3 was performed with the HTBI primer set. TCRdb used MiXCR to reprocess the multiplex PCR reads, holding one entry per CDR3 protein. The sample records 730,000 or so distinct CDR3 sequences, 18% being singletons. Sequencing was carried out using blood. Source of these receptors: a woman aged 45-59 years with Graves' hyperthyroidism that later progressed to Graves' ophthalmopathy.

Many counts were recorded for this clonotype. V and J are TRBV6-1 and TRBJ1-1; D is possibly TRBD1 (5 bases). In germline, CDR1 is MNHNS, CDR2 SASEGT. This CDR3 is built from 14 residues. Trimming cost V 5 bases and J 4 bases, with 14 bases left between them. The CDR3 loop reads CASSSRDAFTEAFF. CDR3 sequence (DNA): TGTGCCAGCAGTTCCCGGGACGCGTTCACTGAAGCTTTCTTT.

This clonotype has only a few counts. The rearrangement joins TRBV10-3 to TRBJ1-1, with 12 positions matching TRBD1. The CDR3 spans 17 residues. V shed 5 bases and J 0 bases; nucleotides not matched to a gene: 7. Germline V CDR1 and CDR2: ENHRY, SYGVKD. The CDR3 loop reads CAISFRDRGLLNTEAFF. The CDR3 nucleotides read TGTGCCATCAGTTTCCGGGACAGGGGGCTCTTGAACACTGAAGCTTTCTTT.

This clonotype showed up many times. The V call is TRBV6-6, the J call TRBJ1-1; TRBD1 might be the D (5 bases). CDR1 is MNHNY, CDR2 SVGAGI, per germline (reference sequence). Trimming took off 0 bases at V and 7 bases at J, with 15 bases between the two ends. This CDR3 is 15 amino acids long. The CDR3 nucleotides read TGTGCCAGCAGTTACTCAGGGGACTCTAGCGATGAAGCTTTCTTT. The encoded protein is CASSYSGDSSDEAFF.

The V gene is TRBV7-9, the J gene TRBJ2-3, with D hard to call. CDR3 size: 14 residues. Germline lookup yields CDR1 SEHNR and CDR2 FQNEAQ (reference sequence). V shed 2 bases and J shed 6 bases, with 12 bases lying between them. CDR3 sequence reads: CASSLWPAVDTQYF. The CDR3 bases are TGTGCCAGCAGCTTATGGCCGGCCGTTGATACGCAGTATTTT.

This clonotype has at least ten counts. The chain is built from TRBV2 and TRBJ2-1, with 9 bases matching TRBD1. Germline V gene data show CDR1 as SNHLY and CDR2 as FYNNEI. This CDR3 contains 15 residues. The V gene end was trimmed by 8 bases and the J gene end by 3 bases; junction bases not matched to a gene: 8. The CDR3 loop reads CASASGQGFYNEQFF. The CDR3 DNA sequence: TGTGCCAGCGCTTCCGGACAGGGGTTCTACAATGAGCAGTTCTTC. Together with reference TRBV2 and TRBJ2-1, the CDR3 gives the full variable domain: EPEVTQTPSHQVTQMGQEVILRCVPISNHLYFYWYRQILGQKVEFLVSFYNNEISEKSEIFDDQFSVERPDGSNFTLKIRSTKLEDSAMYFCASASGQGFYNEQFFGPGTRLTVL.

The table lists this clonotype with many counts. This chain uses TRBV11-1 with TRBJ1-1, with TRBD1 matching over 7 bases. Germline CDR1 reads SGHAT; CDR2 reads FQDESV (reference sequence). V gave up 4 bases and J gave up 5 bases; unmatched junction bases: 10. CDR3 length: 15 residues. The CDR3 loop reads CASSSLYRGGTEAFF. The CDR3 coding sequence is TGTGCCAGCAGCTCCCTCTACAGGGGTGGTACTGAAGCTTTCTTT.

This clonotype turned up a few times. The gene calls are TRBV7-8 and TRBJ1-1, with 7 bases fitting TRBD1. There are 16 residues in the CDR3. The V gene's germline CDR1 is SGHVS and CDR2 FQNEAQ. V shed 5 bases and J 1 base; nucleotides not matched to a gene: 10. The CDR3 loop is CASSIRQGAGNTEAFF. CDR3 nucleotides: TGTGCCAGCAGCATCCGACAGGGAGCGGGGAACACTGAAGCTTTCTTT.

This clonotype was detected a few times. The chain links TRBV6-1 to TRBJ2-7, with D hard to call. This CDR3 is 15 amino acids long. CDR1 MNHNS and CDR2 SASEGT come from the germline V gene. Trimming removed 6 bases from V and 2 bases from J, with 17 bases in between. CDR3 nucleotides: TGTGCCAGCAGACCAAGTGGGGTCAGTACCTACGAGCAGTACTTC. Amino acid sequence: CASRPSGVSTYEQYF.

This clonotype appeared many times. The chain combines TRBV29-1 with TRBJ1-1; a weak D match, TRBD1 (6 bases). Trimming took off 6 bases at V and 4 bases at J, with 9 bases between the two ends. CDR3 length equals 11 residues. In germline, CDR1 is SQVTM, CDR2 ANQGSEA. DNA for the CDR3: TGCAGCGTGCGACAGGCCACTGAAGCTTTCTTT. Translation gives CSVRQATEAFF.

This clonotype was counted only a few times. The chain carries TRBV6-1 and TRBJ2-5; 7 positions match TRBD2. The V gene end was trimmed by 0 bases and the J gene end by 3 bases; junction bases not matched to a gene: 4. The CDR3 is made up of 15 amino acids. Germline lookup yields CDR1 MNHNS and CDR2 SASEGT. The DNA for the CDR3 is TGTGCCAGCAGTGAAGCGCTGGGGAGGGAAGAGACCCAGTACTTC. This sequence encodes CASSEALGREETQYF.

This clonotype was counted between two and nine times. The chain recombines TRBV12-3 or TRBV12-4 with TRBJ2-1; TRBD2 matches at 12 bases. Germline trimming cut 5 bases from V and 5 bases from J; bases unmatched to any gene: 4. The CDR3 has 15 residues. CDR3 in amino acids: CASSVLAGGDNEQFF. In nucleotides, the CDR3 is TGTGCCAGCAGTGTCCTAGCGGGGGGGGACAATGAGCAGTTCTTC.

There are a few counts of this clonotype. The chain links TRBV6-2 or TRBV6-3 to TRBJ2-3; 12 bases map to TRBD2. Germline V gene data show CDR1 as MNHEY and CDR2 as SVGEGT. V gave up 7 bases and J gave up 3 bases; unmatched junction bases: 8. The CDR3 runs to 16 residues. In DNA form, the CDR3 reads TGTGCCAGCAAAAACGGACTAGCGGGGCTGACAGATACGCAGTATTTT. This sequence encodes CASKNGLAGLTDTQYF.

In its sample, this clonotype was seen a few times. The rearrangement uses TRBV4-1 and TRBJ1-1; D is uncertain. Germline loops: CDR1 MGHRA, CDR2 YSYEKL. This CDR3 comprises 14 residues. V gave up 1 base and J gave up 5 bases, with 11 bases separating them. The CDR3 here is CASSQGVARTEAFF. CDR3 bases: TGCGCCAGCAGCCAAGGGGTTGCGAGGACTGAAGCTTTCTTT.

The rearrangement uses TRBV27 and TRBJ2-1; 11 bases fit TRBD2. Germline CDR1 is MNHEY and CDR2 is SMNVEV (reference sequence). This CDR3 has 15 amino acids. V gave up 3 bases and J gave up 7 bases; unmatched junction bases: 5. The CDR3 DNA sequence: TGTGCCAGCAGTTTGATAGCGGGGGGGGCTAATGAGCAGTTCTTC. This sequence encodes CASSLIAGGANEQFF.